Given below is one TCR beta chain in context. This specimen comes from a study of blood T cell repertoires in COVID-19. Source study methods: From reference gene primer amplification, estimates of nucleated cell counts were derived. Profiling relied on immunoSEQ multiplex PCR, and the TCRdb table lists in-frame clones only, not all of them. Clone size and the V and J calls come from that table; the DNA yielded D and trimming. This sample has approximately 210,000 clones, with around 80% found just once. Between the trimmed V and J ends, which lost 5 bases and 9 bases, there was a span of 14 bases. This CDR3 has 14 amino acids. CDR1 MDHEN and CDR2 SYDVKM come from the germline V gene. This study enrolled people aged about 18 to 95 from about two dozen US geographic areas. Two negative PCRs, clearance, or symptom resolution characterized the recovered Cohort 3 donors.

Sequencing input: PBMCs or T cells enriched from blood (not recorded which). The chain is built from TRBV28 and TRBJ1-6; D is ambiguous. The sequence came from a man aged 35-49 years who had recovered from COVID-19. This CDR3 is CASSPPTGTSPLHF. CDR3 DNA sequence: TGTGCCAGCAGTCCCCCCACGGGAACTTCACCCCTCCACTTT.